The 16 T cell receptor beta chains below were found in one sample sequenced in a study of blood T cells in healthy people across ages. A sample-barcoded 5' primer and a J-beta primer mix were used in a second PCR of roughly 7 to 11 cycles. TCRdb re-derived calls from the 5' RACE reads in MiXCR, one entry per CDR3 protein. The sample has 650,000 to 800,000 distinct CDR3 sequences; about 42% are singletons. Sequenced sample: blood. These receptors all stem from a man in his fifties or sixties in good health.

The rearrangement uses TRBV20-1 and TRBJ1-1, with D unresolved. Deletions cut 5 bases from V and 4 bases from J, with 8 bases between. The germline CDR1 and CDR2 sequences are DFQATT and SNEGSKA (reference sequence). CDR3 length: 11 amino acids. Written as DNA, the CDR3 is TGCAGTGCTCAACTGGTCACTGAAGCTTTCTTT. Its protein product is CSAQLVTEAFF.

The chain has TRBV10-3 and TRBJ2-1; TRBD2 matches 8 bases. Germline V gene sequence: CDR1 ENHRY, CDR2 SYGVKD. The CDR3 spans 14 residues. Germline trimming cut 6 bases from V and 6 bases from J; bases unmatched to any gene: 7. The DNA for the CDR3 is TGTGCCATCAGGGTGGGTAGCGGGGTCAATGAGCAGTTCTTC. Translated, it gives CAIRVGSGVNEQFF.

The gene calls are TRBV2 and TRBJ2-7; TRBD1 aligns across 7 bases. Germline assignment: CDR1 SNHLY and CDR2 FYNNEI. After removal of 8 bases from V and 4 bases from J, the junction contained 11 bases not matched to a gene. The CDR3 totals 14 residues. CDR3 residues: CASGRTGWQYEQYF. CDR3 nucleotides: TGTGCCAGCGGACGGACAGGCTGGCAATACGAGCAGTACTTC.

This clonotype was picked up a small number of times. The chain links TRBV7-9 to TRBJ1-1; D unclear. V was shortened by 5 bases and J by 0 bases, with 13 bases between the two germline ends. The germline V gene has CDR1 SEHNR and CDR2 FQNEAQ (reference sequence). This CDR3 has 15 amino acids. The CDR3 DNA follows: TGTGCCAGCAGCCCTAGCGGGTTCATGAACACTGAAGCTTTCTTT. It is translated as CASSPSGFMNTEAFF.

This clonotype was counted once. The CDR3 bases are TGTGCCATCAGCCCTACCCTAATTAGCGGCTCTAGCACAGATACGCAGTATTTT. Encoded protein: CAISPTLISGSSTDTQYF. V is TRBV10-3 and J is TRBJ2-3; tentative D call: TRBD2 (6 bases). The germline gives CDR1 ENHRY, CDR2 SYGVKD. The CDR3 sequence is 18 residues long. V lost 6 bases to trimming and J lost 0 bases, with 22 bases between them.

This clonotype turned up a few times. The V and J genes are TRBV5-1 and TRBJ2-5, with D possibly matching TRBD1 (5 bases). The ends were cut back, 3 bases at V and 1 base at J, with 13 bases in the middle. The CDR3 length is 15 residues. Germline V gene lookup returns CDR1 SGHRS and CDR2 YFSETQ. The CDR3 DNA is TGCGCCAGCAGCTCGCTAACGGACACCCAAGAGACCCAGTACTTC. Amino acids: CASSSLTDTQETQYF. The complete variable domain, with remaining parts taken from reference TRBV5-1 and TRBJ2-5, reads KAGVTQTPRYLIKTRGQQVTLSCSPISGHRSVSWYQQTPGQGLQFLFEYFSETQRNKGNFPGRFSGRQFSNSRSEMNVSTLELGDSALYLCASSSLTDTQETQYFGPGTRLLVL.

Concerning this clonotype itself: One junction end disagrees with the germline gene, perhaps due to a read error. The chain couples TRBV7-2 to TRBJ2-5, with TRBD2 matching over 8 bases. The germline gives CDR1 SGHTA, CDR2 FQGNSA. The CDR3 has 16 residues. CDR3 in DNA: TGTGCCAGCAGCTTTGGGCGATCGGGGGGGCAAGAGACCCAGAACTTC. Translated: CASSFGRSGGQETQNF.

The CDR3 loop is CASSWGPLEQETQYF. In DNA form, the CDR3 reads TGCGCCAGCAGCTGGGGGCCACTGGAACAAGAGACCCAGTACTTC. This chain links TRBV5-1 with TRBJ2-5, with D tentatively TRBD1 (6 bases). Germline lookup yields CDR1 SGHRS and CDR2 YFSETQ. The ends were cut back, 3 bases at V and 2 bases at J, with 14 bases in the middle. The CDR3 is 15 residues long.

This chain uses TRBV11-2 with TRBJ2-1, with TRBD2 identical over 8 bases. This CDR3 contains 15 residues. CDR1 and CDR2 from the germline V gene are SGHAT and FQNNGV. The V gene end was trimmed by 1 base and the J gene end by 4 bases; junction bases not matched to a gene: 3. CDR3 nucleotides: TGTGCCAGCAGCTTAGTGCGGGGGGAATACAATGAGCAGTTCTTC. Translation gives CASSLVRGEYNEQFF.

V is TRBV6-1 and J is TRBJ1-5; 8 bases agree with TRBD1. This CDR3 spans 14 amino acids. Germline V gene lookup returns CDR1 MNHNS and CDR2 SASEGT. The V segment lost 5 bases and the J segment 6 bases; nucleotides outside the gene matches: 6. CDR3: CASSRQGRSQPQHF. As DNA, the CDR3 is TGTGCCAGCAGTCGACAGGGGCGAAGTCAGCCCCAGCATTTT.

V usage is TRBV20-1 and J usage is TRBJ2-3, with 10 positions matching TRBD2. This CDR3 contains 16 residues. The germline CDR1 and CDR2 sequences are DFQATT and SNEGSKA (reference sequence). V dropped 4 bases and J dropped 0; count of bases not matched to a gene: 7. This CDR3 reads CSATALAGSSTDTQYF. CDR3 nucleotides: TGCAGTGCTACTGCACTAGCGGGGTCTAGCACAGATACGCAGTATTTT.

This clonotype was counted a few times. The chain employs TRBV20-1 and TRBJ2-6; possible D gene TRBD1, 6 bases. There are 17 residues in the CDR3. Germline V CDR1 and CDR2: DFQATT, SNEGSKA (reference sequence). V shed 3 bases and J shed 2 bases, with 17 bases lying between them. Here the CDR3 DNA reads TGCAGTGCTAGGTCAGGGGACGATTCGACTGGGGCCAACGTCCTGACTTTC. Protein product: CSARSGDDSTGANVLTF.

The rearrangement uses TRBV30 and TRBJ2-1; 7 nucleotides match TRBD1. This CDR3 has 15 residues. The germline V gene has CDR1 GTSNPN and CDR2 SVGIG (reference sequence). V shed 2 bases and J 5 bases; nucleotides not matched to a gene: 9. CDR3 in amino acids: CAWSIWQGVNNEQFF. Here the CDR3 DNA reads TGTGCCTGGAGTATATGGCAGGGGGTAAACAATGAGCAGTTCTTC.

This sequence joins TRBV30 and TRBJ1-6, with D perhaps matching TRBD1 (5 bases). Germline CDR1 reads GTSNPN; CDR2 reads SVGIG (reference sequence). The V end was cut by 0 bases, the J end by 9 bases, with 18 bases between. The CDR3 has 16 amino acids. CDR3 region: CAWSVGGPIQGSPLHF. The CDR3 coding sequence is TGTGCCTGGAGTGTCGGGGGACCCATTCAGGGTTCACCCCTCCACTTT.

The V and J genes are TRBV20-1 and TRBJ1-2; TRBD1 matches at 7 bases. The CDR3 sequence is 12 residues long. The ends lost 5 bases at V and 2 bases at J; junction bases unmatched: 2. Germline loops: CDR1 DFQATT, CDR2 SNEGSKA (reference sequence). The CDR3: CSAEDRNYGYTF. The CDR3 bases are TGCAGTGCTGAGGACAGGAACTATGGCTACACCTTC.

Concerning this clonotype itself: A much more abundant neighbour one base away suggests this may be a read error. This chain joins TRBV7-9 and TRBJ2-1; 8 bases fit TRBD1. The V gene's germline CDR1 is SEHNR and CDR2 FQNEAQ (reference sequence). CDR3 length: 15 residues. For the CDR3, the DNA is TGTGCCAGCAGGGACCCAGGGGGCAAAGACAATAAGCAGTTCTTC. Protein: CASRDPGGKDNKQFF.